This T cell receptor (beta chain) derives from a study of regulatory T cells in long-lasting Graves disease. Noted time point: newly diagnosed GD, antithyroid drugs for less than 3 months. Following extraction of RNA from PBMCs, that RNA was used to make the TCR library. The CDR3 contains 15 residues. V lost 7 bases and J 0 bases, leaving 12 bases between the germline ends. Germline V gene sequence: CDR1 KGHDR, CDR2 SFDVKD. This clonotype was seen at least ten times. Both iRepertoire HTBI primers and Arm-PCR of CDR3 regions were used to build the TCR beta libraries. MiXCR was run by TCRdb on the multiplex PCR reads, yielding one entry per CDR3 protein. The sample yields fewer than 650,000 distinct CDR3 sequences, around 17% seen once. These data also formed part of another study, on T cells in Graves' hyperthyroidism and ophthalmopathy.

The chain has TRBV24-1 and TRBJ1-5; D is unclear. The sample was peripheral blood mononuclear cells (PBMCs), taken at new diagnosis, from a patient treated with antithyroid drugs. This receptor was identified in a young woman with Graves disease. CDR3: CATRAGPYSNQPQHF. The CDR3 DNA is TGTGCCACCAGAGCGGGCCCCTATAGCAATCAGCCCCAGCATTTT.